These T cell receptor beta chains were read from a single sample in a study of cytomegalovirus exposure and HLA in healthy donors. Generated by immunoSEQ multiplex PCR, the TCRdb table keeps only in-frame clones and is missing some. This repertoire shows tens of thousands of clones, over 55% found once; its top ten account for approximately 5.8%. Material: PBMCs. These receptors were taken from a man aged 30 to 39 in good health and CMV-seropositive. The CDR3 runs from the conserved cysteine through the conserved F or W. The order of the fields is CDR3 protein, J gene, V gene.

CDR3 protein: CASSLTSSGRPGELFF
J gene: TRBJ2-2
V gene: TRBV7-3

CDR3 protein: CASSLEPTGREQYF
J gene: TRBJ2-7
V gene: TRBV5-6

CDR3 protein: CASSRRPSTDTQYF
J gene: TRBJ2-3
V gene: TRBV6-1

CDR3 protein: CASSPGTSGGLGANVLTF
J gene: TRBJ2-6
V gene: TRBV7-9

CDR3 protein: CASSSTGDLRNQPQHF
J gene: TRBJ1-5
V gene: TRBV28

CDR3 protein: CASSDKNSGANVLTF
J gene: TRBJ2-6
V gene: TRBV6-1

CDR3 protein: CASSLGDREGDTQYF
J gene: TRBJ2-3
V gene: TRBV5-4

CDR3 protein: CASRGRGTMNTGELFF
J gene: TRBJ2-2
V gene: TRBV9

CDR3 protein: CASSLSGRTTNEQFF
J gene: TRBJ2-1
V gene: TRBV5-4

CDR3 protein: CASSITDRGTYEQYF
J gene: TRBJ2-7
V gene: TRBV7-2

CDR3 protein: CASSFAGPEAFF
J gene: TRBJ1-1
V gene: TRBV11-3

CDR3 protein: CAISETTYRGPGANVLTF
J gene: TRBJ2-6
V gene: TRBV10-3

CDR3 protein: CASSDTGHFYTF
J gene: TRBJ1-2
V gene: TRBV27

CDR3 protein: CASSQDLGEGNQPQHF
J gene: TRBJ1-5
V gene: TRBV4-3

CDR3 protein: CASSRDRASNQPQHF
J gene: TRBJ1-5
V gene: TRBV2